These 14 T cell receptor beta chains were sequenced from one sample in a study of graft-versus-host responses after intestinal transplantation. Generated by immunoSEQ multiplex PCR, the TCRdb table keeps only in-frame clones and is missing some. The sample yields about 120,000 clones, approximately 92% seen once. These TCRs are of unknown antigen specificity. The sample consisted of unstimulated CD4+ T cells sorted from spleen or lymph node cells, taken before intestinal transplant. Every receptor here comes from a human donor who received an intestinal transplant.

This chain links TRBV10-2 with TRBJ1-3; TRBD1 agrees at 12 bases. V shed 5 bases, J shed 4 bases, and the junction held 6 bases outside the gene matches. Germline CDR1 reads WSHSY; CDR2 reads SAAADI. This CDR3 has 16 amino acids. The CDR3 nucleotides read TGCGCCAGCAGTACCCCGGGGACAGGGGGCGGAAACACCATATATTTT. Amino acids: CASSTPGTGGGNTIYF.

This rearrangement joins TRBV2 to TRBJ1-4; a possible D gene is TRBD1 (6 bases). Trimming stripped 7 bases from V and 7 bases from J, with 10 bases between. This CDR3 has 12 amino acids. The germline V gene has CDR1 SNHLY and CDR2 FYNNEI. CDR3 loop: CASTGAGEKLFF. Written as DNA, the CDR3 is TGTGCCAGCACAGGGGCAGGTGAAAAACTGTTTTTT.

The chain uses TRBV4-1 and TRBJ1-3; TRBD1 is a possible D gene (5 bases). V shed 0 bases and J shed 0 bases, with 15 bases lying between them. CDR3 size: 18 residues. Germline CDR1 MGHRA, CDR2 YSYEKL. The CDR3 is CASSQDRSRGVSGNTIYF. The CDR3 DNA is TGCGCCAGCAGCCAAGATCGCTCCCGGGGCGTCTCTGGAAACACCATATATTTT.

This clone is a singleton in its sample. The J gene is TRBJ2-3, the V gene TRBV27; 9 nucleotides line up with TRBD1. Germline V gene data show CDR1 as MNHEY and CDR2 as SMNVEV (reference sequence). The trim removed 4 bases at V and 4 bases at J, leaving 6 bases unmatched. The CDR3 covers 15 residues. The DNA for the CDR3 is TGTGCCAGCAGTTCGAAGACAGGGGGAGCAGATACGCAGTATTTT. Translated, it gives CASSSKTGGADTQYF.

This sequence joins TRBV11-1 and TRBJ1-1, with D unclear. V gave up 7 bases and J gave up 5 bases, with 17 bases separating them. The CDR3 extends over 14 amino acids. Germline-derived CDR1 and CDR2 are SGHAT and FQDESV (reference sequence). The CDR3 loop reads CASTSIKGVTEAFF. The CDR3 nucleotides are TGTGCCAGCACCTCCATTAAAGGAGTAACTGAAGCTTTCTTT.

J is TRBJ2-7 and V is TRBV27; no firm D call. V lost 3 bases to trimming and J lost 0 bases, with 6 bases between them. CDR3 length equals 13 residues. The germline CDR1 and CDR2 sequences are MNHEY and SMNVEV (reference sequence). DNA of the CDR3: TGTGCCAGCAGTTTCGATCGCTCCTACGAGCAGTACTTC. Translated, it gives CASSFDRSYEQYF.

The CDR3 loop is CASSTSGRAEDTQYF. CDR3 DNA: TGCGCCAGCAGCACTAGCGGGAGGGCTGAAGATACGCAGTATTTT. The chain uses TRBV5-1 and TRBJ2-3, with TRBD2 matching over 13 bases. Germline assignment: CDR1 SGHRS and CDR2 YFSETQ. After removal of 4 bases from V and 5 bases from J, the junction contained 4 bases not matched to a gene. This CDR3 has 15 amino acids. The complete variable domain, with remaining parts taken from reference TRBV5-1 and TRBJ2-3, reads KAGVTQTPRYLIKTRGQQVTLSCSPISGHRSVSWYQQTPGQGLQFLFEYFSETQRNKGNFPGRFSGRQFSNSRSEMNVSTLELGDSALYLCASSTSGRAEDTQYFGPGTRLTVL.

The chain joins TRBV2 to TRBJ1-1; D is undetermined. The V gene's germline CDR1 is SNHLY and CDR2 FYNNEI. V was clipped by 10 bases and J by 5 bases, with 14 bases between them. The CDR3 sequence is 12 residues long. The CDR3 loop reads CATLRARTEAFF. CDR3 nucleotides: TGTGCCACTCTAAGGGCAAGAACTGAAGCTTTCTTT.

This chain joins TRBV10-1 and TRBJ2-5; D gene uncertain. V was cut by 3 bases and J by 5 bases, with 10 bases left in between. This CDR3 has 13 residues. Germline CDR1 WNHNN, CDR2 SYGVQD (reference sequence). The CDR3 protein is CASSDSRRETQYF. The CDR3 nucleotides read TGCGCCAGCAGTGATTCGCGTCGGGAGACCCAGTACTTC.

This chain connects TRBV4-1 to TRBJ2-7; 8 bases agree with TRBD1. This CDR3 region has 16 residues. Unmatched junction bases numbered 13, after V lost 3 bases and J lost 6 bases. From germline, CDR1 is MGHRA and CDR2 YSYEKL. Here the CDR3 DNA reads TGCGCCAGCAGCCATAGGGAACTGACAGGGGCCGGCGAGCAGTACTTC. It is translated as CASSHRELTGAGEQYF.

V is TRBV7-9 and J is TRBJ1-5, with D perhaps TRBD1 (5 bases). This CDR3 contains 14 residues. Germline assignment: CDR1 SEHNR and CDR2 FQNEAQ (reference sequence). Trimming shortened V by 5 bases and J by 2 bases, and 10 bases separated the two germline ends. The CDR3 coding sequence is TGTGCCAGCAGCGTGAGCAGGGGCAATCAGCCCCAGCATTTT. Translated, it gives CASSVSRGNQPQHF.

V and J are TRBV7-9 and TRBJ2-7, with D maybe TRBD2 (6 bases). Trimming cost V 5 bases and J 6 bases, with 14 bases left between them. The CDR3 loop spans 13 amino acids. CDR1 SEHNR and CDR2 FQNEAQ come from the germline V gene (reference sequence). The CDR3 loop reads CASSPWRGPEQYF. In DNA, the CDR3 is TGTGCCAGCAGCCCGTGGCGGGGACCCGAGCAGTACTTC.

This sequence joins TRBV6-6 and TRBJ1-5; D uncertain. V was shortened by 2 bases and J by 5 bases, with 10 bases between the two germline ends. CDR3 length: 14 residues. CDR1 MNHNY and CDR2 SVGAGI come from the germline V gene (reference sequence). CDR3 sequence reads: CASSYAWSYQPQHF. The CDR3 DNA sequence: TGTGCCAGCAGTTACGCATGGTCCTATCAGCCCCAGCATTTT.

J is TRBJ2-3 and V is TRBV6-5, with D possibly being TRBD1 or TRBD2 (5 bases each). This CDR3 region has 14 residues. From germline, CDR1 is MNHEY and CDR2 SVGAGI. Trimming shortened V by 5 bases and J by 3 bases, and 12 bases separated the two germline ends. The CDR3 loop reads CASSRGSGTDTQYF. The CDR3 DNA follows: TGTGCCAGCAGTCGGGGCTCTGGGACAGATACGCAGTATTTT.